This TCR beta chain was recorded in a study of response to subunit inactivated influenza vaccine. Points from the study as a whole: Few additional T cells are recruited per seasonal influenza vaccination, authors suggested.

With V trimmed by 5 bases and J by 0 bases, 7 bases remained unmatched. Germline V gives CDR1 SGHTA, CDR2 FQGTGA. CDR3 length: 16 amino acids. TCRdb passed the RT-PCR reads through MiXCR, listing each CDR3 protein once. This sample yields over 650,000 distinct CDR3 sequences, of which about a fifth are seen a single time; approximately 10% belongs to the top ten. Notes on this clonotype: The antigen remains undetermined.

The rearrangement links TRBV7-3 to TRBJ2-3; 8 positions match TRBD2. The TCR was taken from a man between 50 and 59 years old who received an inactivated influenza vaccine. The specimen was PBMCs from blood, collected about 5 days after vaccination. CDR3 loop: CASSTSSGFSTDTQYF. In DNA form, the CDR3 reads TGTGCCAGCAGCACCTCTAGCGGGTTTAGCACAGATACGCAGTATTTT.